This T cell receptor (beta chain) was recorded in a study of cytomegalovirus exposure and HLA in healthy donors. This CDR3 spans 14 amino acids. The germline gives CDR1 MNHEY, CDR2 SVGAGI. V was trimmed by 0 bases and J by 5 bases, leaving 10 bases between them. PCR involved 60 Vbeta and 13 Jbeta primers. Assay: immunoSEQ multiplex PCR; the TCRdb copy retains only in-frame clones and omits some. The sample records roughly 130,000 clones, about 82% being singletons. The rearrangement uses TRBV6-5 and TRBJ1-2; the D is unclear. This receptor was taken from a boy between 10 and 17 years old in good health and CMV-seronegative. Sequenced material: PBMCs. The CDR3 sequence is CASSYSAPEYGYTF. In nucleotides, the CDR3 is TGTGCCAGCAGTTACTCAGCACCCGAGTATGGCTACACCTTC.